These 5 T cell receptor beta chains were all obtained from the same sample, sequenced in a study of T cell changes during pregnancy in multiple sclerosis. Method: immunoSEQ multiplex PCR; TCRdb's copy keeps in-frame clones and lacks some. The sample holds over 80,000 clones, 80% to 95% seen once. The sequences come from peripheral blood, collected in the third trimester of pregnancy. The receptors stem from a female donor in good health, enrolled as a control in a pregnancy study.

This rearrangement joins TRBV7-9 to TRBJ2-3; tentatively, D is TRBD1 (6 bases). The CDR3 loop spans 14 amino acids. CDR1 is SEHNR, CDR2 FQNEAQ, per germline (reference sequence). Trimming stripped 3 bases from V and 6 bases from J, with 13 bases between. CDR3 in amino acids: CASSFEGQTDTQYF. CDR3 bases: TGTGCCAGCAGCTTTGAGGGACAAACGGATACGCAGTATTTT.

The rearrangement joins TRBV28 to TRBJ1-5, with D tentatively TRBD1 (6 bases). Germline V gene lookup returns CDR1 MDHEN and CDR2 SYDVKM. Trimming cost V 5 bases and J 6 bases, with 20 bases left between them. The CDR3 extends over 16 amino acids. CDR3 sequence (DNA): TGTGCCAGCAGTCCCACCGGGACAAACTTTATTCAGCCCCAGCATTTT. Encoded protein: CASSPTGTNFIQPQHF.

The chain has TRBV19 and TRBJ1-3; D is ambiguous. Germline CDR1 LNHDA, CDR2 SQIVND (reference sequence). The CDR3 length is 15 residues. The germline V and J ends were trimmed by 6 bases and 0 bases, with 12 bases remaining between them. The chain's CDR3 is CASRVSPISGNTIYF. CDR3 sequence (DNA): TGTGCCAGTAGAGTCTCACCTATCTCTGGAAACACCATATATTTT.

The genes are TRBV28 and TRBJ2-7; no firm D call. In germline, CDR1 is MDHEN, CDR2 SYDVKM. Trimming stripped 2 bases from V and 2 bases from J, with 10 bases between. This CDR3 has 14 amino acids. In DNA, the CDR3 is TGTGCCAGCAGTTTAAATTGGAGCACCTACGAGCAGTACTTC. Its translation: CASSLNWSTYEQYF.

CDR3 region: CASSLLMTGSEKLFF. The CDR3 region has the DNA TGCGCCAGCAGCTTACTTATGACAGGGAGTGAAAAACTGTTTTTT. The rearrangement uses TRBV5-1 and TRBJ1-4; 7 bases line up with TRBD1. The CDR3 totals 15 residues. Germline V CDR1 and CDR2: SGHRS, YFSETQ. With V trimmed by 2 bases and J by 7 bases, 8 bases remained unmatched.